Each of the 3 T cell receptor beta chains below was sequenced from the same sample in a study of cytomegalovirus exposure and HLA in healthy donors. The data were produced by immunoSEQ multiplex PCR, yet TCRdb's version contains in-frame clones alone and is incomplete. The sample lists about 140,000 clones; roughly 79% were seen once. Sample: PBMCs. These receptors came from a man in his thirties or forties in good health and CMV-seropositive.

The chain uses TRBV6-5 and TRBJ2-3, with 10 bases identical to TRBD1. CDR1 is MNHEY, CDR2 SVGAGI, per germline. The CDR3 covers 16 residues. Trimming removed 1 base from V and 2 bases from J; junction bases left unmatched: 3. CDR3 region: CASSYWGTGATDTQYF. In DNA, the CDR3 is TGTGCCAGCAGTTACTGGGGGACAGGGGCCACAGATACGCAGTATTTT.

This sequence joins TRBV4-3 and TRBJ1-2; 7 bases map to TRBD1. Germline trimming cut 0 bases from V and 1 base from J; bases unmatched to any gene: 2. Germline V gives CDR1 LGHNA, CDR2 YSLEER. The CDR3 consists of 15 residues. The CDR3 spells CASSQDWDSNYGYTF. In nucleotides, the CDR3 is TGCGCCAGCAGCCAAGATTGGGACAGTAACTATGGCTACACCTTC.

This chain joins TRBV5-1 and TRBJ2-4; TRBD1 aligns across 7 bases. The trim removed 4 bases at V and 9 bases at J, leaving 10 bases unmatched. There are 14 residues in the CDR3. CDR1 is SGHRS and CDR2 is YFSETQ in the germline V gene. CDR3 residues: CASSPGTESGIQYF. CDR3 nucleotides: TGCGCCAGCAGCCCCGGGACAGAAAGTGGCATTCAGTACTTC.